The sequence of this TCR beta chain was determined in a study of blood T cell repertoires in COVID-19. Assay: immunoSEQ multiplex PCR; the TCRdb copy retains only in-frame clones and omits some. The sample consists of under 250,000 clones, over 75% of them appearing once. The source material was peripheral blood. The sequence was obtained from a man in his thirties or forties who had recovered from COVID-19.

In DNA, the CDR3 is TGCGCCAGCAGCTTGGGATCGACGGGGAACACTGAAGCTTTCTTT. Amino acid sequence: CASSLGSTGNTEAFF. The rearrangement links TRBV5-1 to TRBJ1-1; no firm D call. The length of the CDR3 is 15 residues. Looked up from germline, CDR1 is SGHRS and CDR2 is YFSETQ. Trimming pared 0 bases from V and 1 base from J, leaving 10 bases between.